Presented here are 14 T cell receptor beta chains from one specimen sequenced in a study of early T cells in non-severe SARS-CoV-2 infection. TCRdb independently ran MiXCR on the 5' RACE reads; one entry per CDR3 protein. This table holds 20,000 to 25,000 distinct CDR3 sequences, approximately 4.5% found once. Sequenced input: whole blood. The receptors here all came from an adult who was a healthcare worker with PCR-confirmed SARS-CoV-2 infection or an uninfected control (not recorded which).

J is TRBJ2-7 and V is TRBV4-2; 10 bases are shared with TRBD2. Trimming took 9 bases from V and 3 from J; bases not matched to a gene: 5. The CDR3 spans 13 residues. The germline V gene encodes CDR1 LGHNA and CDR2 YNFKEQ. The CDR3 loop is CASAGTSVYEQYF. The CDR3 region has the DNA TGTGCCAGTGCCGGGACTAGCGTCTACGAGCAGTACTTC.

This clonotype was detected many times. The V gene is TRBV19, the J gene TRBJ2-1; TRBD1 matches at 10 bases. The germline V gene has CDR1 LNHDA and CDR2 SQIVND (reference sequence). Trimming at V came to 5 bases and at J to 7 bases, leaving 11 bases not matched to a gene. The CDR3 is 16 amino acids. CDR3 bases: TGTGCCAGTAGTCCCGGAAGACAGGGGGCGCGTAATGAGCAGTTCTTC. Translation gives CASSPGRQGARNEQFF. Variable domain in full (rest from reference TRBV19 and TRBJ2-1): DGGITQSPKYLFRKEGQNVTLSCEQNLNHDAMYWYRQDPGQGLRLIYYSQIVNDFQKGDIAEGYSVSREKKESFPLTVTSAQKNPTAFYLCASSPGRQGARNEQFFGPGTRLTVL.

This clonotype was seen at least ten times. The V and J genes are TRBV7-9 and TRBJ2-7, with D maybe TRBD2 (5 bases). This CDR3 contains 17 residues. V was pared by 1 base and J by 1 base, with 17 bases between. Germline CDR1 SEHNR, CDR2 FQNEAQ (reference sequence). The DNA for the CDR3 is TGTGCCAGCAGCTTAGGTGAGGGTGTCCTTCGGTCCTACGAGCAGTACTTC. Its translation: CASSLGEGVLRSYEQYF.

This clonotype was picked up many times. The J gene is TRBJ1-5, the V gene TRBV15; unclear D gene. Deletions cut 2 bases from V and 9 bases from J, with 8 bases between. The V gene's germline CDR1 is LNHNV and CDR2 YYDKDF (reference sequence). The CDR3 spans 12 residues. CDR3 protein: CATSRPRRPQHF. Written as DNA, the CDR3 is TGTGCCACCAGCAGACCGCGCCGGCCCCAGCATTTT. Combining the CDR3 with reference TRBV15 and TRBJ1-5 gives the whole variable domain DAMVIQNPRYQVTQFGKPVTLSCSQTLNHNVMYWYQQKSSQAPKLLFHYYDKDFNNEADTPDNFQSRRPNTSFCFLDIRSPGLGDTAMYLCATSRPRRPQHFGDGTRLSIL.

This clonotype was counted only a few times. This chain uses TRBV4-2 with TRBJ2-7; no reliable D call. Germline-derived CDR1 and CDR2 are LGHNA and YNFKEQ. The length of the CDR3 is 15 residues. Trimming shortened V by 1 base and J by 5 bases, and 15 bases separated the two germline ends. CDR3 coding DNA: TGTGCCAGCAGCCAAGCACAGACCCAACACCACGAGCAGTACTTC. Its translation: CASSQAQTQHHEQYF.

This clonotype came up many times. This rearrangement joins TRBV5-1 to TRBJ1-4; D might be TRBD1 (5 bases). The V gene lost 5 bases and the J gene lost 6 bases, with 11 bases spanning the gap. This CDR3 has 13 amino acids. Germline CDR1 SGHRS, CDR2 YFSETQ. This chain's CDR3 is CASSRVGDEKLFF. The CDR3, as DNA: TGCGCCAGCAGTCGAGTGGGGGATGAAAAACTGTTTTTT.

This clonotype was observed at least ten times. The V gene is TRBV4-3, the J gene TRBJ2-2, with 7 bases lining up with TRBD1. CDR1 is LGHNA, CDR2 YSLEER, per germline. The CDR3 contains 15 residues. Unmatched junction bases numbered 4, after V lost 0 bases and J lost 6 bases. CDR3 sequence reads: CASSQEARGSGELFF. CDR3 DNA: TGCGCCAGCAGCCAAGAGGCCAGGGGGTCCGGGGAGCTGTTTTTT.

This clonotype ranks as medium-sized. The genes are TRBV20-1 and TRBJ2-1, with D unresolved. CDR3 length equals 14 residues. Germline loops: CDR1 DFQATT, CDR2 SNEGSKA (reference sequence). V gave up 0 bases and J gave up 9 bases, with 15 bases separating them. The CDR3 loop is CSARDLSRWTEQFF. The CDR3, as DNA: TGCAGTGCTAGAGATCTGAGTCGCTGGACTGAGCAGTTCTTC.

This clonotype was observed once. With a much larger clone just one base away, this may be a read error. This chain uses TRBV6-7 with TRBJ1-4, with D possibly matching TRBD1 (6 bases). TRBV6-7 is classed as an ORF, of uncertain function. V lost 7 bases and J 7 bases, leaving 13 bases between the germline ends. The CDR3 length is 13 residues. The CDR3 DNA reads TGTGCCAGCATAGGACAGCTCATTGAAAAACTGTTTTTT. Encoded protein: CASIGQLIEKLFF.

This clonotype was counted between two and nine times. V gene TRBV19 combines with J gene TRBJ2-5; D unclear. Trimming left V 3 bases short and J 1 base short, with 9 bases between. The CDR3 has 14 amino acids. Germline values: CDR1 LNHDA, CDR2 SQIVND (reference sequence). The CDR3 is CASSIVGFQETQYF. As DNA, the CDR3 is TGTGCCAGTAGTATTGTGGGGTTCCAAGAGACCCAGTACTTC. The full variable domain, its missing parts supplied by reference TRBV19 and TRBJ2-5, is DGGITQSPKYLFRKEGQNVTLSCEQNLNHDAMYWYRQDPGQGLRLIYYSQIVNDFQKGDIAEGYSVSREKKESFPLTVTSAQKNPTAFYLCASSIVGFQETQYFGPGTRLLVL.

Ten or more counts support this clonotype. The chain combines TRBV4-3 with TRBJ2-7, with D perhaps matching TRBD1 or TRBD2 (5 bases each). From germline, CDR1 is LGHNA and CDR2 YSLEER. V was trimmed by 0 bases and J by 2 bases, leaving 5 bases between them. This CDR3 has 13 amino acids. As DNA, the CDR3 is TGCGCCAGCAGCCAAGAGGGGGCCTACGAGCAGTACTTC. Its protein is CASSQEGAYEQYF.

CDR3 in amino acids: CASSLTGWAEAFF. CDR3 in DNA: TGCGCCAGCAGCTTAACAGGGTGGGCTGAAGCTTTCTTT. V and J are TRBV5-1 and TRBJ1-1, with D perhaps matching TRBD1 (6 bases). This CDR3 is 13 amino acids long. V dropped 2 bases and J dropped 6 bases, with 11 bases sitting between them. CDR1 and CDR2 (germline): SGHRS, YFSETQ.

This clonotype has a count of ten or more. The chain joins TRBV7-3 to TRBJ2-2; D remains ambiguous. Germline loops: CDR1 SGHTA, CDR2 FQGTGA. CDR3 size: 12 residues. V lost 2 bases and J 6 bases, leaving 4 bases between the germline ends. The CDR3 nucleotides are TGTGCCAGCAGCTTACTCCCCGGGGAGCTGTTTTTT. The encoded protein is CASSLLPGELFF.

Ten or more counts support this clonotype. V and J are TRBV28 and TRBJ1-4; a weak D match, TRBD1 (5 bases). CDR1 and CDR2 from the germline V gene are MDHEN and SYDVKM. The CDR3 spans 16 residues. The ends were cut back, 2 bases at V and 0 bases at J, with 10 bases in the middle. The DNA of the CDR3 is TGTGCCAGCAGTTTACCAGGGCGTGCAACTAATGAAAAACTGTTTTTT. Translation: CASSLPGRATNEKLFF.